Presented here are 4 T cell receptor beta chains from one specimen sequenced in a study of T cells after somatic rescue of genetic block. Sequenced by immunoSEQ multiplex PCR; TCRdb stores in-frame clones only, minus some. Of around 50,000 clones in the sample, more than 90% were seen once. Source material: peripheral blood mononuclear cells (PBMCs). The receptors stem from a child younger than two.

The chain uses TRBV7-9 and TRBJ2-7; TRBD1 is a possible D gene (5 bases). CDR3 length: 11 amino acids. The ends were cut back, 3 bases at V and 5 bases at J, with 5 bases in the middle. Germline V gene sequence: CDR1 SEHNR, CDR2 FQNEAQ (reference sequence). The CDR3 region has the DNA TGTGCCAGCAGCTTGGACAACGAGCAGTACTTC. It codes for CASSLDNEQYF.

The chain uses TRBV7-2 and TRBJ2-1; TRBD2 aligns across 15 bases. The CDR3 is made up of 17 amino acids. J gave up 7 bases and V 2 bases, and 6 bases lay outside the gene matches. CDR1 and CDR2 from the germline V gene are SGHTA and FQGNSA. The CDR3 region is CASSLKGLAGGWNEQFF. CDR3 nucleotide sequence: TGTGCCAGCAGCTTAAAGGGACTAGCGGGAGGATGGAATGAGCAGTTCTTC.

The chain employs TRBV7-2 and TRBJ2-1, with 16 bases fitting TRBD2. Germline CDR1 SGHTA, CDR2 FQGNSA. CDR3 length equals 15 residues. J gave up 9 bases and V 7 bases, and 6 bases lay outside the gene matches. The CDR3 spells CASILGLAGGREQFF. In DNA form, the CDR3 reads TGTGCCAGCATCTTGGGACTAGCGGGAGGGCGTGAGCAGTTCTTC.

In this sample, this clone turned up once. The V call is TRBV27, the J call TRBJ1-1; D not resolved. V lost 3 bases, J lost 1 base, and 12 bases lay in between. Looked up from germline, CDR1 is MNHEY and CDR2 is SMNVEV (reference sequence). The CDR3 is 15 amino acids. CDR3 loop: CASSLGRRGNTEAFF. CDR3 bases: TGTGCCAGCAGTTTGGGGAGGCGCGGGAACACTGAAGCTTTCTTT.